This T cell receptor (beta chain) was documented in a study of T cells in Graves' hyperthyroidism and ophthalmopathy (dated by TCRdb to between 2019 and 2020). Notes on the research overall: A discovery cohort of roughly 100 patients, about 43 with Graves' ophthalmopathy and more than 55 with stable Graves' hyperthyroidism, was used to find distinguishing TCR V-J signatures. Prospective prediction of ophthalmopathy was tested in an independent validation cohort of 18 to 20 hyperthyroidism patients and 15 to 17 patients who later progressed to ophthalmopathy. For training and testing, the 95 to 100 patients in the discovery cohort were randomly divided in a 7:3 ratio. The paper describes TCR Vbeta CDR3 sequencing of 130 to 150 peripheral blood samples, made up of 43 ophthalmopathy patients, approximately 76 hyperthyroidism patients and 17 progressor patients. After blood sampling, hyperthyroidism patients were treated with methimazole at a starting dose of 30 mg daily, and ophthalmopathy patients were treated with high-dose intravenous methylprednisolone. In several Graves' hyperthyroidism patients, the study also compared T-cell repertoires from thyroid tissue with T-cell repertoires from blood.

This clonotype was counted only a few times. Its specific antigen is unknown. No base quality values were provided; no much bigger clone lies one nucleotide off. The study excluded patients with uncontrolled infections, other autoimmune diseases, pregnancy or lactation. Diagnoses relied on clinical symptoms, serum thyroxine and TRAb, thyroid ultrasound and orbital computed tomography. Total RNA was extracted using Trizol reagent, and RNA quality was assessed on an Agilent 2100 Bioanalyzer. Including the terminal cysteine and phenylalanine, the CDR3 comprises 16 residues. Left in the record is the CDR3 DNA by itself, 48 bases read in frame from the first base. According to the germline V gene (reference sequence), CDR1 reads MNHNY and CDR2 reads SVGAGI. Between the V and J ends, shortened by 6 bases and 1 base respectively, the junction contains 18 bases. General conclusions and limits of the study: Sample size was not statistically predetermined, and investigators were not blinded to group allocation. A model built on a 13 V-J signature distinguished ophthalmopathy from stable hyperthyroidism, reaching 87.88% sensitivity and around 81% specificity in cross-validation and 80%/75% in testing. Most expanded thyroid clonotypes (frequency above 0.001) were also found in blood, which suggests that blood repertoires may mirror thyroid immune responses. During validation, the model predicted progression to ophthalmopathy a median of around six months ahead of onset, with 70.59% sensitivity and around 72% specificity.

The TCR beta CDR3 regions were amplified from the RNA transcripts. The first round of RT-PCR for the TCR CDR3 was performed with the HTBI primer set and the Qiagen OneStep RT-PCR kit. The libraries were constructed in a second round of multiplex PCR and then size-selected and purified. The libraries were sequenced on an Illumina HiSeq2000 using paired-end 100 bp reads. In the source study's methods: SOAPnuke was used to process the raw data, with reads discarded if the reads contained adapters or uncalled bases, had a mean Phred below 15, or lacked an exact constant-primer or identifier match. High-quality paired reads were merged using COPE v1.2.5, and each unique nucleotide sequence was defined as a clonotype. MiTCR v1.1 was used to align the clonotypes against IMGT TRBV, TRBD and TRBJ reference segments. The analysis was restricted to V-J combinations with a frequency above 0.0001, which together covered around 99% of the repertoires. The TCS score was defined as the ratio of F50 (clonal expansion) to E x V (chaos), calculated using BLOSUM62-based TCRdist between CDR3 peptides within each V-J. Welch's t-statistics and random forest reduced around 550 V-J features to roughly 13, which were used in a naive Bayes classifier (R e1071). Thyroid-blood repertoire similarity was quantified with the Morisita-Horn index. The public reads were quality trimmed at Q25 with fastp and then assembled into clones with MiXCR by TCRdb, keeping productive beta chains. A single entry per CDR3 protein holds the most common genes and DNA from its merged rows. The V and J calls, along with clone size, are taken from TCRdb and not from the paper's own processing. This sample has 600,000 to 700,000 distinct CDR3 sequences in its table, and over 40% of those were observed once. The ten largest make up less than 9% of the sample.

This receptor was identified in an adult man with Graves' disease, either hyperthyroidism or ophthalmopathy (not recorded which). The chain links TRBV6-6 with TRBJ1-1; D gene: possibly TRBD1, on 5 matching bases. Sample: peripheral blood or thyroid tissue (not recorded which). CDR3 loop: CASRDSGPPRNTEAFF. The bases read TGTGCCAGCAGGGATTCGGGACCGCCTAGGAACACTGAAGCTTTCTTT.